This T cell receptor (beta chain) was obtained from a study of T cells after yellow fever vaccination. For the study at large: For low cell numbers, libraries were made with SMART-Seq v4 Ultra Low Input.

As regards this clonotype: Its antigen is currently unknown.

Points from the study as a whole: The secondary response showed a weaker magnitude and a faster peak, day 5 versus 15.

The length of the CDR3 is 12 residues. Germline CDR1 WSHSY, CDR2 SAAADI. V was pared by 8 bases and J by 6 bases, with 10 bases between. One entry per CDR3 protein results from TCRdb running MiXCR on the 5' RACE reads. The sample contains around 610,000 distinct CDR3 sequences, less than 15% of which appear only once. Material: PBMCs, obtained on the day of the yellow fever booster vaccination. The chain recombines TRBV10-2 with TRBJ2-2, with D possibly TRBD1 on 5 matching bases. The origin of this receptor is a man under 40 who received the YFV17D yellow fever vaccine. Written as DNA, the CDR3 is TGCGCCAGCGAGCAGGGTCCCGGGGAGCTGTTTTTT. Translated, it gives CASEQGPGELFF.